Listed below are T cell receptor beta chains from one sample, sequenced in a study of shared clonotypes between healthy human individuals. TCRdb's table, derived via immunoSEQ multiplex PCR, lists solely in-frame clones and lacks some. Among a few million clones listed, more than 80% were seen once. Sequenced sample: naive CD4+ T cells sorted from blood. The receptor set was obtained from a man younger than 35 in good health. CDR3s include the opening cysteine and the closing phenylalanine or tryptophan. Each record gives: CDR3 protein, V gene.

CDR3aa: CASTQNRDRGPLCSYEQYF
v_gene: TRBV7-3

CDR3aa: CASSTGLAGGHNEQFF
v_gene: TRBV5-1

CDR3aa: CASSPPANTEAFF
v_gene: TRBV18

CDR3aa: CAWSVRAGVGNEQFF
v_gene: TRBV30

CDR3aa: CASSLAGRSYGYTF
v_gene: TRBV7-3

CDR3aa: CASSPGLAGADTQYF
v_gene: TRBV6-5

CDR3aa: CASSLWSGGEGGEQFF
v_gene: TRBV27

CDR3aa: CASSPGAARGRTGELFF
v_gene: TRBV11-2

CDR3aa: CASSWGAPANTGELFF
v_gene: TRBV5-4

CDR3aa: CASGRLAGVQETQYF
v_gene: TRBV10-3

CDR3aa: CASSLVAPRGTQYF
v_gene: TRBV5-6

CDR3aa: CASSEDSSYNSPLHF
v_gene: TRBV28

CDR3aa: CASSLVSQETQYF
v_gene: TRBV7-2

CDR3aa: CASSSTLAGEHEQYF
v_gene: TRBV6-5

CDR3aa: CASSSTGTGPYNEQFF
v_gene: TRBV11-2

CDR3aa: CSARAPDTQYF
v_gene: TRBV20-1

CDR3aa: CASSLSRGGTDTQYF
v_gene: TRBV5-1

CDR3aa: CASSLALVVFKETQYF
v_gene: TRBV5-1

CDR3aa: CASKSDYNSPLHF
v_gene: TRBV2

CDR3aa: CASSTGWDFMNTEAFF
v_gene: TRBV5-1

CDR3aa: CASSESGDRDQPQHF
v_gene: TRBV2

CDR3aa: CASSLAGETYNEQFF
v_gene: TRBV7-9

CDR3aa: CASLSAGRTSHDGYTF
v_gene: TRBV18

CDR3aa: CASSSVANTEAFF
v_gene: TRBV2

CDR3aa: CASRSGRENTGELFF
v_gene: TRBV7-6

CDR3aa: CASGGTGVNEKLFF
v_gene: TRBV12-5

CDR3aa: CSVEGEGKGNTIYF
v_gene: TRBV29-1

CDR3aa: CASSLNTLPNEQYF
v_gene: TRBV5-1

CDR3aa: CASCWTGTTNEKLFF
v_gene: TRBV2

CDR3aa: CASKDNSGGPQETQYF
v_gene: TRBV5-1

CDR3aa: CASSYSRQGELFF
v_gene: TRBV6-6

CDR3aa: CASSAGQGEYEQYF
v_gene: TRBV11-3

CDR3aa: CAWSPLGKSIPSNTGELFF
v_gene: TRBV30

CDR3aa: CASKKGQLSQETQYF
v_gene: TRBV9

CDR3aa: CASSPGGVQETQYF
v_gene: TRBV5-4

CDR3aa: CASSPQGPHGTGSYEQYF
v_gene: TRBV18

CDR3aa: CASSVGDYGYTF
v_gene: TRBV2

CDR3aa: CASSLFGLNYGYTF
v_gene: TRBV7-9

CDR3aa: CASSPLSSSGNTIYF
v_gene: TRBV18

CDR3aa: CASSAGGGRYNEQFF
v_gene: TRBV9

CDR3aa: CASRGQGSYNEQFF
v_gene: TRBV5-5

CDR3aa: CASSSLRAADTEAFF
v_gene: TRBV5-1

CDR3aa: CASSLLGDNSPLHF
v_gene: TRBV7-2

CDR3aa: CATSGTSYEQYF
v_gene: TRBV6-6

CDR3aa: CASSLAGTSGMGETQYF
v_gene: TRBV7-9

CDR3aa: CASSRGGSIYEQYF
v_gene: TRBV4-2

CDR3aa: CASSFWTGGSYGYTF
v_gene: TRBV5-4

CDR3aa: CASSSQRQYQSVAQYF
v_gene: TRBV7-9